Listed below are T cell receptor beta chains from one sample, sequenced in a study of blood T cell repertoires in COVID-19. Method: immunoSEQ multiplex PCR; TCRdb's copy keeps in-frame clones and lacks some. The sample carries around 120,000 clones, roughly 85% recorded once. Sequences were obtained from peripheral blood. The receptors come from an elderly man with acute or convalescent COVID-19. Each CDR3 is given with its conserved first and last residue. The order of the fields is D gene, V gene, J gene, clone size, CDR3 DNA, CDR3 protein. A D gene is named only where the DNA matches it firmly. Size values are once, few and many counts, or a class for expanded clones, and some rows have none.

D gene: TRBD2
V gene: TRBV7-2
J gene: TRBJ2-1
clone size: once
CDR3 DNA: TGTGCCAGCAGCTTAGTACCCAGCGGGGGACTAATTGGGGGTGAGCAGTTCTTC
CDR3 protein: CASSLVPSGGLIGGEQFF

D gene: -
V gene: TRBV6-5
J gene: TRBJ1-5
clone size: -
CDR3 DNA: TGTGCCAGCAGACTAACAGGGAATCAGCCCCAGCATTTT
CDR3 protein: CASRLTGNQPQHF

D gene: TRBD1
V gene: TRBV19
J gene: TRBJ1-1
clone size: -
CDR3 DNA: TGTGCCAGTAGTAACAGGGGGCACCTGTTCATGAACACTGAAGCTTTCTTT
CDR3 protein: CASSNRGHLFMNTEAFF

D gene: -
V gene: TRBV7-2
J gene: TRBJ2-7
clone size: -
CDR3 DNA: TGTGCCAGCAGCTTAGATCTCAGGCCCTACGAGCAGTACTTC
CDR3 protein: CASSLDLRPYEQYF

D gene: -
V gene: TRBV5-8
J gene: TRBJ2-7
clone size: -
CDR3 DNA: TGTGCCAGCAGCTTGCGGTACGAGCAGTACTTC
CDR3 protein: CASSLRYEQYF

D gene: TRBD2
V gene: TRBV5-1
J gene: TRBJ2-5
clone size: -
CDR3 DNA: TGCGCCAGCAGCTTGGTGAGGGAGGGCGAGACCCAGTACTTC
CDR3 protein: CASSLVREGETQYF

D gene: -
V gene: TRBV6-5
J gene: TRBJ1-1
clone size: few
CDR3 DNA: TGTGCCAGCAGGGCTAGGGACACCTCTTCGGCTTTCTTT
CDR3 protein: CASRARDTSSAFF

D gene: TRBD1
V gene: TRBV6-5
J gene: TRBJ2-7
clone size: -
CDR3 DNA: TGTGCCAGCAACCCTACGGGGACAGGGACCTACGAGCAGTACTTC
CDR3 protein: CASNPTGTGTYEQYF

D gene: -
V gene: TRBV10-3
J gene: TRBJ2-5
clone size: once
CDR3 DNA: TGTGCCATCAGGGACAGACAAGAGACCCAGTACTTC
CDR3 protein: CAIRDRQETQYF

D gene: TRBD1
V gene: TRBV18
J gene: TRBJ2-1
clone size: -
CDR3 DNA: TGTGCCAGCTCACCCCTCGGTCAACAGGGGGCAGGGGAGCAGTTCTTC
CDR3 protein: CASSPLGQQGAGEQFF

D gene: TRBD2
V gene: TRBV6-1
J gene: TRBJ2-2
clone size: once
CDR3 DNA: TGTGCCAGCAGTGACCTTGTCCTAGCGGGAGCCCCCGGGGAGCTGTTTTTT
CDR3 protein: CASSDLVLAGAPGELFF

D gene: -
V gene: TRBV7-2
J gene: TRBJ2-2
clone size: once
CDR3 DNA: TGTGCCAGCAGCTTAGTTGGGCAGGGCGGCGGGGAGCTGTTTTTT
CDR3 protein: CASSLVGQGGGELFF

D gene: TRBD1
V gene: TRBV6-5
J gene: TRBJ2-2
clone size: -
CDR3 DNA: TGTGCCAGCACTATACAGGGGATCGGGGAGCTGTTTTTT
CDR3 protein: CASTIQGIGELFF

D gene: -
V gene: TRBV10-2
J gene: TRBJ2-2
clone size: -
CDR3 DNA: TGCGCCAGCTCAGTCTACACCGGGGAGCTGTTTTTT
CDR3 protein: CASSVYTGELFF

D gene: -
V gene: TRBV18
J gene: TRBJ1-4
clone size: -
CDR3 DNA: TGTGCCAGCTCACCAAGGAGGGAGATCAATGAAAAACTGTTTTTT
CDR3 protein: CASSPRREINEKLFF

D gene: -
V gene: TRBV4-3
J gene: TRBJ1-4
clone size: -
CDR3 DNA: TGCGCCAGCAGTCAGGAAGTCAATGAAAAACTGTTTTTT
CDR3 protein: CASSQEVNEKLFF

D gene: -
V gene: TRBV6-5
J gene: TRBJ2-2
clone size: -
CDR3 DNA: TGTGCCAGCAGTTACCTGAAGGGGGGAGGGCCCGGGGAGCTGTTTTTT
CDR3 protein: CASSYLKGGGPGELFF

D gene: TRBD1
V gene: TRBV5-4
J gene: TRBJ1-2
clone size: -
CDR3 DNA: TGTGCCAGCAGCTTGTTTGGGACAGGGTATGGCTACACCTTC
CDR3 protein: CASSLFGTGYGYTF

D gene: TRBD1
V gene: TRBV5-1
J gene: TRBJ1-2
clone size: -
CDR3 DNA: TGCGCCAGCAGGCCCTTCGAGGGGGCAGATGGCTACACCTTC
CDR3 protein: CASRPFEGADGYTF

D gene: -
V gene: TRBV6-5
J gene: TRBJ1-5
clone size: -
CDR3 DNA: TGTGCCAGCAGTTACTCGGGGGGGCCCCAGCATTTT
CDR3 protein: CASSYSGGPQHF

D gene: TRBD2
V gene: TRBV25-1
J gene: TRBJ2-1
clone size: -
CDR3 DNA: TGTGCCAGCAGTGAATCTGGCGGGGGGTTGAATGAGCAGTTCTTC
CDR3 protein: CASSESGGGLNEQFF

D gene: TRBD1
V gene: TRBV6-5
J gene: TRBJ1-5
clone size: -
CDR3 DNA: TGTGCCAGCAGTTACGCAGGGGGTAGGGATCAGCCCCAGCATTTT
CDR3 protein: CASSYAGGRDQPQHF

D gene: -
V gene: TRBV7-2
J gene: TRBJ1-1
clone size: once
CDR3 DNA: TGTGCCAGCAGCTTAGTCGTAGGGAGGACTGAAGCTTTCTTT
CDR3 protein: CASSLVVGRTEAFF

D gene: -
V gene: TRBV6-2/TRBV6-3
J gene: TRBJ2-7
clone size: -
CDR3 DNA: TGTGCCAGCAGTTACCTGACACCATACTCCTACGAGCAGTACTTC
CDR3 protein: CASSYLTPYSYEQYF

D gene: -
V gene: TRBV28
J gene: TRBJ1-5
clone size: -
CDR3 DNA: TGTGCCAGCAGTTTACTGACAGCTAGCAATCAGCCCCAGCATTTT
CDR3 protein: CASSLLTASNQPQHF

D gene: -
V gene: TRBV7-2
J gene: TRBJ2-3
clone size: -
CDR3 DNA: TGTGCCAGCAGCTTAACAGGGATCAAGGATACGCAGTATTTT
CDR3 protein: CASSLTGIKDTQYF

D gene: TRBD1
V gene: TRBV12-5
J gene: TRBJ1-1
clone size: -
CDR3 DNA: TGTGCTAGTGGTTTGTTCCCAGGGGGCGTCCACACTGAAGCTTTCTTT
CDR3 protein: CASGLFPGGVHTEAFF

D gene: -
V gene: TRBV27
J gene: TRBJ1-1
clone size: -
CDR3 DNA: TGTGCCAGCAGTTTATATGCGGGGGCGGAGACTGAAGCTTTCTTT
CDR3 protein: CASSLYAGAETEAFF

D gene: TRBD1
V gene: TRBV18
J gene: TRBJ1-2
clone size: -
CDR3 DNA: TGTGCCAGCTCACCAGGAGGGGGCGGTGGCTACACCTTC
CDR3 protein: CASSPGGGGGYTF

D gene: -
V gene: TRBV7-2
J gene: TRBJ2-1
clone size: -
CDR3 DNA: TGTGCCAGCAGCTTAGCGGGCCCCCATGAGCAGTTCTTC
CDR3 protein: CASSLAGPHEQFF

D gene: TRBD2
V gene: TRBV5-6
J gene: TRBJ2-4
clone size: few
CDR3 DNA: TGTGCCAGCAGCTTGGCGACTAGCGGAAACATTCAGTACTTC
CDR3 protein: CASSLATSGNIQYF

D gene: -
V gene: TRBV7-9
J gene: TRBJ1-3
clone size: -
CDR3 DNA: TGTGCCAGCACCGCAGGGACTGGAAACACCATATATTTT
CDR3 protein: CASTAGTGNTIYF

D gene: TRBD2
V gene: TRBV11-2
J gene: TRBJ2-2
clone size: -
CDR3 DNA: TGTGCCAGCAGCCGTAGCGGGGGGGCAAACACCGGGGAGCTGTTTTTT
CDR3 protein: CASSRSGGANTGELFF

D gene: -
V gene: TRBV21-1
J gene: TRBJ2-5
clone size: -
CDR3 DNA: TGTGCCAGCGACCCCCACCGAGGCGGCCAAGAGACCCAGTACTTC
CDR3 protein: CASDPHRGGQETQYF

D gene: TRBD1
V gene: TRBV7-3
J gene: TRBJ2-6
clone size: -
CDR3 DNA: TGTGCCAGCAGCTACGGGACAGGAACCGCTGGGGCCAACGTCCTGACTTTC
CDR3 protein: CASSYGTGTAGANVLTF

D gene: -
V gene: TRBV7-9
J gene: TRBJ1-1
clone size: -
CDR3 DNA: TGTGCCTGTGCGGCGGTGCTGAACACTGAAGCTTTCTTT
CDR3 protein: CACAAVLNTEAFF

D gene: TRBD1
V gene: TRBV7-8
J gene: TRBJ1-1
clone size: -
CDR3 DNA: TGTGCCAGCAGCTGGGACAGGGAGAACACTGAAGCTTTCTTT
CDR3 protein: CASSWDRENTEAFF

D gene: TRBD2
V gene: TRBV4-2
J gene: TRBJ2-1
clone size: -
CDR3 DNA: TGTGCCAGCAGCCTTGTCTCGGGGGGGCTTGCGAATGAGCAGTTCTTC
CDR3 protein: CASSLVSGGLANEQFF

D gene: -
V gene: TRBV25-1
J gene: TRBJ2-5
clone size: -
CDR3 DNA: TGTGCCAGCAGTAGGGGACTGACGTACCAAGAGACCCAGTACTTC
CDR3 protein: CASSRGLTYQETQYF

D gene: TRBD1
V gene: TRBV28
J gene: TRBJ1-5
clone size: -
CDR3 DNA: TGTGCCAGCAGCAGTACAGGGGGCGCGGGTCAGCCCCAGCATTTT
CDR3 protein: CASSSTGGAGQPQHF

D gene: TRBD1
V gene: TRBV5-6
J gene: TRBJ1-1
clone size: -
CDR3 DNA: TGTGCCAGCAGCAGAAGACAGGGGGCGAGGGACACTGAAGCTTTCTTT
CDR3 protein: CASSRRQGARDTEAFF

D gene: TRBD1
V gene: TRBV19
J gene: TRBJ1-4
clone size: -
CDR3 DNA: TGTGCCAGTTCGACAGGGCGATTTGCAACTAATGAAAAACTGTTTTTT
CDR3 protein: CASSTGRFATNEKLFF

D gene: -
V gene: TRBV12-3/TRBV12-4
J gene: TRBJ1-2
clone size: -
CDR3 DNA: TGTGCCAGCAGTTTTGGACAGAAGAATGGCTACACCTTC
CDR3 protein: CASSFGQKNGYTF

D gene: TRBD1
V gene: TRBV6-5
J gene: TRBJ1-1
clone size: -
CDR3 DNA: TGTGCCAGCAGTTACTCGTCCACAGGGGGGCGAGCTGAAGCTTTCTTT
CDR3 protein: CASSYSSTGGRAEAFF

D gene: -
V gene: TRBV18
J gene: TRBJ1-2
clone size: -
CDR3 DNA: TGTGCCAGCTCACCTGGGGGCATGGATGGCTACACCTTC
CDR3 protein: CASSPGGMDGYTF

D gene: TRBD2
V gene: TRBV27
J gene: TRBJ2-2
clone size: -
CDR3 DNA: TGTGCCAGCAGTCCTACCGGGACTAGAGAGACCGGGGAGCTGTTTTTT
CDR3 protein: CASSPTGTRETGELFF

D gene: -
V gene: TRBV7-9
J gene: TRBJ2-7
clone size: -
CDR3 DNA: TGTGCCAGCAGTCCAGAGGGCGGCCGCTCCTACGAGCAGTACTTC
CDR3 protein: CASSPEGGRSYEQYF

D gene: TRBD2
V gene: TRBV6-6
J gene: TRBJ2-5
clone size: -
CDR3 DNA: TGTGCCAGCAGAAGGACTAGCGAAGAGACCCAGTACTTC
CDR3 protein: CASRRTSEETQYF

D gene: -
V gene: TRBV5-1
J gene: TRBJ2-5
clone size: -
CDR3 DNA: TGCGCCAGCAGCTTGGCCACTCCCCAAATGGAGACCCAGTACTTC
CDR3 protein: CASSLATPQMETQYF

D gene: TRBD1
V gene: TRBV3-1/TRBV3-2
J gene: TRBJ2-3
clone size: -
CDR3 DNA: TGTGCCAGCAGCAGACAGGGGGGCACAGATACGCAGTATTTT
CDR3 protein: CASSRQGGTDTQYF

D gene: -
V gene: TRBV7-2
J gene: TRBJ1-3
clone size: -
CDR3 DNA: TGTGCCAGCAGCTTAGCGCCGAGCTCTGGAAACACCATATATTTT
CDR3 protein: CASSLAPSSGNTIYF

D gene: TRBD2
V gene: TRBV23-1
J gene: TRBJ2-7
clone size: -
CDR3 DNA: TGCGCCAGCGGTGTTTCGATCTGGGGGCCTAGCGGGAGGGCCTACGAGCAGTACTTC
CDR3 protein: CASGVSIWGPSGRAYEQYF